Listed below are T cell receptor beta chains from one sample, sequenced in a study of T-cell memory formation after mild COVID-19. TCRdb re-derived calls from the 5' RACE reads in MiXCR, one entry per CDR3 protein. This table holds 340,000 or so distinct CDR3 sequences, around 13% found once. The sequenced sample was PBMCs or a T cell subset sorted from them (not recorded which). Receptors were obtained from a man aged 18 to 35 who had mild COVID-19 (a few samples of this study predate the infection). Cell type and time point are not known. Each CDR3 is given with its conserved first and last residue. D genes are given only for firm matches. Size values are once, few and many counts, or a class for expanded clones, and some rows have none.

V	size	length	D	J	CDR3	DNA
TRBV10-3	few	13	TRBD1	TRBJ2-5	CASSTGDQETQYF	TGTGCCTCGTCGACAGGGGACCAAGAGACCCAGTACTTC
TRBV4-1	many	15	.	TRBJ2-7	CASSQTPGTSYEQYF	TGCGCCAGCAGCCAAACCCCCGGGACCTCCTACGAGCAGTACTTC
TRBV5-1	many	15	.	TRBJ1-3	CASSLRPFSGNTIYF	TGCGCCAGCAGCTTACGGCCTTTCTCTGGAAACACCATATATTTT
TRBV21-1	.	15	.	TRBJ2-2	CASYHLGGQTGELFF	TGTGCCAGCTACCACCTGGGGGGACAGACCGGGGAGCTGTTTTTT
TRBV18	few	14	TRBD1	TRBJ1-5	CASSGTGTGQPQHF	TGTGCCAGCTCCGGGACAGGGACGGGCCAGCCCCAGCATTTT
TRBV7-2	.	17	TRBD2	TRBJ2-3	CASSLGSGGPSTDTQYF	TGTGCCAGCAGCTTGGGGAGCGGGGGGCCCAGCACAGATACGCAGTATTTT
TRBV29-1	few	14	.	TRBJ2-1	CSVEMPSAGNEQFF	TGCAGCGTTGAAATGCCGTCTGCAGGGAATGAGCAGTTCTTC
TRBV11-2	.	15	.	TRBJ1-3	CASSLVGNSGNTIYF	TGTGCCAGCAGCTTAGTGGGAAACTCTGGAAACACCATATATTTT
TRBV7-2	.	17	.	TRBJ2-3	CASSLGVPGASTDTQYF	TGTGCCAGCAGCTTAGGAGTTCCCGGAGCTAGCACAGATACGCAGTATTTT
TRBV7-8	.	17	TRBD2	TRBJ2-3	CASSLAALAGGTDTQYF	TGTGCCAGCAGCTTAGCGGCACTAGCGGGGGGGACAGATACGCAGTATTTT
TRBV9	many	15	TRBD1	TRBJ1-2	CASSVEGQGLLGYTF	TGTGCCAGCAGCGTAGAAGGACAGGGCCTCCTTGGCTACACCTTC
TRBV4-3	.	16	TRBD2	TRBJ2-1	CASSPFGRGGRNEQFF	TGCGCCAGCAGCCCCTTTGGCCGGGGGGGCCGAAATGAGCAGTTCTTC
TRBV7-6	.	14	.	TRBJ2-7	CASSLAGEDDEQYF	TGTGCCAGCAGCTTAGCGGGAGAGGACGACGAGCAGTACTTC
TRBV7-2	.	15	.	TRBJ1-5	CASSLSTSYLQPQHF	TGTGCCAGCAGCTTATCAACTTCATACCTCCAGCCCCAGCATTTT
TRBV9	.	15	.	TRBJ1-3	CASSQQAPSGNTIYF	TGTGCCAGCAGTCAACAGGCCCCCTCTGGAAACACCATATATTTT
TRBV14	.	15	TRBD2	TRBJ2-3	CASSQLAGRADTQYF	TGTGCCAGCAGCCAATTAGCGGGGAGGGCGGATACGCAGTATTTT
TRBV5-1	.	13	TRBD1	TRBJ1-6	CASRTGTGSPLHF	TGCGCCAGCAGAACCGGGACAGGGTCACCCCTCCACTTT
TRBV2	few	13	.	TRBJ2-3	CASSESSTDTQYF	TGTGCCAGCAGTGAATCCTCCACAGATACGCAGTATTTT
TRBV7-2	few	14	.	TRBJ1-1	CASSLQGLNTEAFF	TGTGCCAGCAGCTTACAGGGGCTGAACACTGAAGCTTTCTTT
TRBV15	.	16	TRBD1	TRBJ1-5	CATSRPRGTGNQPQHF	TGTGCCACCAGCAGACCCAGGGGGACAGGGAATCAGCCCCAGCATTTT
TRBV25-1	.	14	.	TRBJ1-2	CASSATRGAYGYTF	TGTGCCAGCAGTGCCACCAGGGGCGCATATGGCTACACCTTC
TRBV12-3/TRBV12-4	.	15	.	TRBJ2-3	CASRVEGRRTDTQYF	TGTGCCAGCAGGGTCGAGGGACGGCGCACAGATACGCAGTATTTT
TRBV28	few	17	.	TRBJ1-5	CASSLVQSGRWYQPQHF	TGTGCCAGCAGTTTGGTCCAGTCAGGGCGCTGGTATCAGCCCCAGCATTTT
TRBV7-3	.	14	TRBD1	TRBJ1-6	CASSVQGPNSPLHF	TGTGCCAGCAGCGTACAGGGGCCTAATTCACCCCTCCACTTT
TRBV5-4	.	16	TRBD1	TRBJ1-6	CASRQEGRGNNSPLHF	TGTGCCAGCAGACAGGAGGGCAGGGGGAATAATTCACCCCTCCACTTT
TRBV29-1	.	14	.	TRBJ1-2	CSVVRRGPNYGYTF	TGCAGCGTCGTACGTCGGGGGCCGAACTATGGCTACACCTTC